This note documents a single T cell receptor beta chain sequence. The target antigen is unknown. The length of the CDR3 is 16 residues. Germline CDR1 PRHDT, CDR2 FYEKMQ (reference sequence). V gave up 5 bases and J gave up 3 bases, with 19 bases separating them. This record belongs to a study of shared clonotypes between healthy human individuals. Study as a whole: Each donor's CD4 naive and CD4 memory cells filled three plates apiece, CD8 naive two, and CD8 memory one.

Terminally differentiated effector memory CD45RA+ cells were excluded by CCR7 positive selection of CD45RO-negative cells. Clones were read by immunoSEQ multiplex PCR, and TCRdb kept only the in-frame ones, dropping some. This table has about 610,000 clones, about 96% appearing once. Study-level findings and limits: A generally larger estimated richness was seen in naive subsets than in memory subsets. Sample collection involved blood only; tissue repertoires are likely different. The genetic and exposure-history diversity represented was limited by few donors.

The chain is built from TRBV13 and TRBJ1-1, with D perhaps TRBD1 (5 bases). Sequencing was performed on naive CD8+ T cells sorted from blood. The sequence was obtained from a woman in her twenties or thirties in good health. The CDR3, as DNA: TGTGCCAGCAGCCTACCACCGGGGGGGGAGGACACTGAAGCTTTCTTT. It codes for CASSLPPGGEDTEAFF.